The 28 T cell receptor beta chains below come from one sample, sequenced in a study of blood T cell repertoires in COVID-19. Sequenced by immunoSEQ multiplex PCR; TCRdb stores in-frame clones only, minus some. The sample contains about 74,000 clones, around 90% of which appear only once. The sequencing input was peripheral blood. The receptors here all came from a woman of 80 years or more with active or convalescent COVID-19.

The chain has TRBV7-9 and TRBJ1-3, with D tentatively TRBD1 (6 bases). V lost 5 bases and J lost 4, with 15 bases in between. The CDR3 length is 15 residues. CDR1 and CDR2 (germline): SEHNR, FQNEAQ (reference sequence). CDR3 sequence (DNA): TGTGCCAGCAGCCCTCGGGGGGCCCCGGGAAACACCATATATTTT. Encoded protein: CASSPRGAPGNTIYF.

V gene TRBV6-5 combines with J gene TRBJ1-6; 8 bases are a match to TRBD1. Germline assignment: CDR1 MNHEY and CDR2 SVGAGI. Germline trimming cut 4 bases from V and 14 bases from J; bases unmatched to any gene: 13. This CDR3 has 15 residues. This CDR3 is CASSSRGLSRITLHF. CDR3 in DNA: TGTGCCAGCAGTTCCAGGGGGCTTTCCCGAATTACCCTCCACTTT.

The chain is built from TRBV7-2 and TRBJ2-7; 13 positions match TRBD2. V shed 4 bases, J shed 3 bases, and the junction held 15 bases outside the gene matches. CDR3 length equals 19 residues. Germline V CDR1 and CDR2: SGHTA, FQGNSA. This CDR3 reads CASSSTTSGRFREGYEQYF. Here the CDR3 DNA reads TGTGCCAGCAGCTCGACGACTAGCGGGAGGTTCCGGGAGGGCTACGAGCAGTACTTC. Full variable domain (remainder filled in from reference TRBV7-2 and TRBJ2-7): GAGVSQSPSNKVTEKGKDVELRCDPISGHTALYWYRQSLGQGLEFLIYFQGNSAPDKSGLPSDRFSAERTGGSVSTLTIQRTQQEDSAVYLCASSSTTSGRFREGYEQYFGPGTRLTVT.

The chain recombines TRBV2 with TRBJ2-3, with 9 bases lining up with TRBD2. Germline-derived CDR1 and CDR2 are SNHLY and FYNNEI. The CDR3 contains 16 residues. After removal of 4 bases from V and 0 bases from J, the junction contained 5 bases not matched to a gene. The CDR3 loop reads CASSGRLAASTDTQYF. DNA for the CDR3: TGTGCCAGCAGTGGTCGACTAGCGGCTAGCACAGATACGCAGTATTTT.

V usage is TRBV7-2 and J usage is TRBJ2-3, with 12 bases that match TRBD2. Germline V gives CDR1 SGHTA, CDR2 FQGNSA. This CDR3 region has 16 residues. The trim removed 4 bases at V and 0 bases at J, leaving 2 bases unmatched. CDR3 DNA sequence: TGTGCCAGCAGCTCCGGGACTAGCGGGAGCACAGATACGCAGTATTTT. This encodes CASSSGTSGSTDTQYF. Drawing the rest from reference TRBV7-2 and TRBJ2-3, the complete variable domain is GAGVSQSPSNKVTEKGKDVELRCDPISGHTALYWYRQSLGQGLEFLIYFQGNSAPDKSGLPSDRFSAERTGGSVSTLTIQRTQQEDSAVYLCASSSGTSGSTDTQYFGPGTRLTVL.

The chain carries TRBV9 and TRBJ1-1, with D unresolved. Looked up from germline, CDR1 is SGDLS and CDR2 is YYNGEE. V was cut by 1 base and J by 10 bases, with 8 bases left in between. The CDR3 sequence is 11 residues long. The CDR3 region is CASSVLSGAFF. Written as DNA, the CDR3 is TGTGCCAGCAGCGTACTATCTGGAGCTTTCTTT.

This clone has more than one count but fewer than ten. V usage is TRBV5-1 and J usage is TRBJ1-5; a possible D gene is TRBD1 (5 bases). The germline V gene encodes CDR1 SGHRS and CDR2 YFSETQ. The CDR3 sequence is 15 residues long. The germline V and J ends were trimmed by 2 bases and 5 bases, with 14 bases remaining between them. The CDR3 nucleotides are TGCGCCAGCAGCTTAAACCCCACGGGGGATCAGCCCCAGCATTTT. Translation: CASSLNPTGDQPQHF.

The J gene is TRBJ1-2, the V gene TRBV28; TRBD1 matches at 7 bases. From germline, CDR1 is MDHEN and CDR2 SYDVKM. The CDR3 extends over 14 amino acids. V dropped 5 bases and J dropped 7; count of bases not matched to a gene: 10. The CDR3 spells CASSKGGPDGGYTF. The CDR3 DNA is TGTGCCAGCAGTAAAGGGGGCCCCGACGGTGGCTACACCTTC.

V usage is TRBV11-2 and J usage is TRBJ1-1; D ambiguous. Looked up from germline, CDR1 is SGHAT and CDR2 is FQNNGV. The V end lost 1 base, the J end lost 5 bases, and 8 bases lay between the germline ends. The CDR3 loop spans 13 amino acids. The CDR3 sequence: CASSLGLLTEAFF. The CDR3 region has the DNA TGTGCCAGCAGCTTAGGTCTCCTAACTGAAGCTTTCTTT. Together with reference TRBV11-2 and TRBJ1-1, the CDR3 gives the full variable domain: EAGVAQSPRYKIIEKRQSVAFWCNPISGHATLYWYQQILGQGPKLLIQFQNNGVVDDSQLPKDRFSAERLKGVDSTLKIQPAKLEDSAVYLCASSLGLLTEAFFGQGTRLTVV.

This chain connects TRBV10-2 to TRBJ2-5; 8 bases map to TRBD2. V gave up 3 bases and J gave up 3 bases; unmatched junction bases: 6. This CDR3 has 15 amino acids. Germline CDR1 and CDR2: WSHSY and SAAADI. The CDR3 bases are TGCGCCAGCAGTGACTCGGGAGGGGCTGAAGAGACCCAGTACTTC. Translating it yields CASSDSGGAEETQYF.

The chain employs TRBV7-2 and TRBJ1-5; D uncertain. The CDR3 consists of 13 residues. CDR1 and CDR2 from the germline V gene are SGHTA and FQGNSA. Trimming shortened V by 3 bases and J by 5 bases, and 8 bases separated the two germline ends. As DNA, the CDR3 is TGTGCCAGCAGCTTCCAGCAGGATCAGCCCCAGCATTTT. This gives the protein CASSFQQDQPQHF.

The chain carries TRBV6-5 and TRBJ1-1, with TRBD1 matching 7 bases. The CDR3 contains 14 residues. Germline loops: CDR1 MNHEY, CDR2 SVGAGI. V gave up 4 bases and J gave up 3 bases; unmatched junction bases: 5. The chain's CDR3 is CASSFRGRYTEAFF. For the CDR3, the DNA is TGTGCCAGCAGTTTCAGGGGGAGGTACACTGAAGCTTTCTTT.

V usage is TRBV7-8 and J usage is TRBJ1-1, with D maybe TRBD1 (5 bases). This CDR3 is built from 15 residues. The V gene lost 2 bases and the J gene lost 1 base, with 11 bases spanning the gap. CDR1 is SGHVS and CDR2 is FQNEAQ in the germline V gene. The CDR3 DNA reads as TGTGCCAGCAGCTTAAACTCGGGGGGGAACACTGAAGCTTTCTTT. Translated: CASSLNSGGNTEAFF.

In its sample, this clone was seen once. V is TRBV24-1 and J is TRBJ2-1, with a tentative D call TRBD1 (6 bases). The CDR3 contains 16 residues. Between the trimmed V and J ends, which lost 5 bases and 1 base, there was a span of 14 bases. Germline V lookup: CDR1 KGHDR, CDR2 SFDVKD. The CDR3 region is CATSGQGSGSYNEQFF. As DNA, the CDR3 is TGTGCCACCAGTGGGCAGGGGAGTGGGTCCTACAATGAGCAGTTCTTC.

The CDR3 sequence is CASSWTSGRGEQYF. The CDR3 nucleotides are TGTGCCAGCAGCTGGACTAGCGGGAGAGGGGAGCAGTACTTC. V is TRBV5-5 and J is TRBJ2-7; 13 nucleotides align to TRBD2. J gave up 7 bases and V 3 bases, and 4 bases lay outside the gene matches. The germline V gene encodes CDR1 SGHKS and CDR2 YYEKEE (reference sequence). CDR3 length: 14 amino acids.

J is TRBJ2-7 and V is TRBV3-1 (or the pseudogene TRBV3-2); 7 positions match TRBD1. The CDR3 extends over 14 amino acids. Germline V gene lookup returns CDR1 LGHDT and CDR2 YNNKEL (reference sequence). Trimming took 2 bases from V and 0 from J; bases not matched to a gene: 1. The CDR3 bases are TGTGCCAGCAGCCAACAGGGGGACTCCTACGAGCAGTACTTC. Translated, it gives CASSQQGDSYEQYF.

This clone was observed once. CDR3 DNA sequence: TGTGCCACCAGCAGAGAAGGGGGTACATATGGCTACACCTTC. This codes for CATSREGGTYGYTF. The chain recombines TRBV15 with TRBJ1-2; possible D gene TRBD1, 6 bases. CDR1 LNHNV and CDR2 YYDKDF come from the germline V gene (reference sequence). CDR3 length: 14 residues. Trimming took 0 bases from V and 5 from J, leaving 10 bases between them.

DNA of the CDR3: TGCGCCAGCAGCTCGTCACAGGGGGCATCAAATGAGCAGTTCTTC. Its protein product is CASSSSQGASNEQFF. The chain joins TRBV5-1 to TRBJ2-1; 9 bases are a match to TRBD1. Germline trimming cut 3 bases from V and 7 bases from J; bases unmatched to any gene: 8. Germline lookup yields CDR1 SGHRS and CDR2 YFSETQ. The CDR3 spans 15 residues.

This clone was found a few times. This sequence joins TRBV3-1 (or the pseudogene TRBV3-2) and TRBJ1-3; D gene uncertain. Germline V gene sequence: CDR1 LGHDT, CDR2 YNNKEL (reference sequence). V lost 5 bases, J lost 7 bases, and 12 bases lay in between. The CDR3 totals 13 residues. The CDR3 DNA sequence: TGTGCCAGCAGCGACTTTGTCTTGAACACCATATATTTT. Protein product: CASSDFVLNTIYF.

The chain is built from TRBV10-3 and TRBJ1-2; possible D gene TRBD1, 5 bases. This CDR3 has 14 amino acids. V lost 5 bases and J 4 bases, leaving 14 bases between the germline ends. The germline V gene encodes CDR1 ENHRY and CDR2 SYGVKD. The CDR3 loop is CAISSQGLSYGYTF. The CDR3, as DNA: TGTGCCATCAGTTCCCAGGGCTTGAGCTATGGCTACACCTTC.

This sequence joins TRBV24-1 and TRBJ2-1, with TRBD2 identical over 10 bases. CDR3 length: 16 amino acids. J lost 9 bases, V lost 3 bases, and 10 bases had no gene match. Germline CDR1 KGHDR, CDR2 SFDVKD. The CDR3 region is CATSDGAASGRREQFF. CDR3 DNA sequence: TGTGCCACCAGTGATGGAGCGGCTAGCGGGAGACGTGAGCAGTTCTTC.

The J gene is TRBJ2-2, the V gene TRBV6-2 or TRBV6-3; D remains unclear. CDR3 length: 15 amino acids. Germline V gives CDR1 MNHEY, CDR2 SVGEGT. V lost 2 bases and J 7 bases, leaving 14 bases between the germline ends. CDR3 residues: CASSYDRGAYGELFF. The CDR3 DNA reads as TGTGCCAGCAGTTACGATCGAGGAGCTTACGGGGAGCTGTTTTTT.

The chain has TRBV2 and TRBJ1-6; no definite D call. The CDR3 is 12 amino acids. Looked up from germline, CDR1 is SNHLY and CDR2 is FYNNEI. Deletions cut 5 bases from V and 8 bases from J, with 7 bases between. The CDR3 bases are TGTGCCAGCAGTAACTACGATTCACCCCTCCACTTT. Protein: CASSNYDSPLHF. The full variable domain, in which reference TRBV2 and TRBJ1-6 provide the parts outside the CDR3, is EPEVTQTPSHQVTQMGQEVILRCVPISNHLYFYWYRQILGQKVEFLVSFYNNEISEKSEIFDDQFSVERPDGSNFTLKIRSTKLEDSAMYFCASSNYDSPLHFGNGTRLTVT.

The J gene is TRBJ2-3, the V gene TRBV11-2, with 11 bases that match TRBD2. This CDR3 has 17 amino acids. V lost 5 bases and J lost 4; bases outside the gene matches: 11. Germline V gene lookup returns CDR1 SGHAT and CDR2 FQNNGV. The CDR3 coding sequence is TGTGCCAGCAGCCGAAGACCTAGCGGGGGGATCGCAGATACGCAGTATTTT. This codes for CASSRRPSGGIADTQYF.

The CDR3 region has the DNA TGCGCCAGCAGCATAGGGGTCTCTGGAAACACCATATATTTT. As protein: CASSIGVSGNTIYF. The chain recombines TRBV5-1 with TRBJ1-3, with D possibly being TRBD1 (5 bases). In germline, CDR1 is SGHRS, CDR2 YFSETQ. CDR3 length: 14 residues. V lost 4 bases and J 0 bases, leaving 8 bases between the germline ends.

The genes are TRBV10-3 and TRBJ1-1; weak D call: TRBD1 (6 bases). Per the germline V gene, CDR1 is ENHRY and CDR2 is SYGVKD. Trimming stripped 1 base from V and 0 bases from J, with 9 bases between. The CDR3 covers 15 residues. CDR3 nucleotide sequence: TGTGCCATCAGTGAGTGGGGGGGCATGAACACTGAAGCTTTCTTT. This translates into CAISEWGGMNTEAFF.

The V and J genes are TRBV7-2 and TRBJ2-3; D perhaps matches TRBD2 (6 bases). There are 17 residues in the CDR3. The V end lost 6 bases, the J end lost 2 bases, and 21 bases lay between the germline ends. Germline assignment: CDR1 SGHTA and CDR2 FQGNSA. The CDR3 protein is CASSFRPSGSLTDTQYF. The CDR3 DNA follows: TGTGCCAGCAGTTTCCGACCGTCCGGGAGCCTCACAGATACGCAGTATTTT.

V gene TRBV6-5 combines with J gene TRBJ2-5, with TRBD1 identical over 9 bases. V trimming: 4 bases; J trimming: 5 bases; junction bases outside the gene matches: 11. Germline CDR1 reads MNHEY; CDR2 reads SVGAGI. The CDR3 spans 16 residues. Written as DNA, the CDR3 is TGTGCCAGCAGTTCCCTGGGACAGGGAAGTTTGGAGACCCAGTACTTC. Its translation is CASSSLGQGSLETQYF.